The 26 T cell receptor beta chains below come from one sample, sequenced in a study of cytomegalovirus exposure and HLA in healthy donors. The PCR employed 60 Vbeta primers together with 13 Jbeta primers. Assay: immunoSEQ multiplex PCR; the TCRdb copy retains only in-frame clones and omits some. This repertoire shows 100,000 to 150,000 clones, less than 85% found once; its top ten account for 1%. Sequencing input: PBMCs. These TCRs come from a man in his forties in good health and CMV-seronegative.

This chain uses TRBV7-9 with TRBJ1-2; D gene unclear. The CDR3 contains 14 residues. Trimming removed 1 base from V and 6 bases from J, with 12 bases in between. CDR1 SEHNR and CDR2 FQNEAQ come from the germline V gene (reference sequence). CDR3 DNA: TGTGCCAGCAGCTTAGGTTCGGCGGGTAATGGCTACACCTTC. Its translation: CASSLGSAGNGYTF.

The chain couples TRBV28 to TRBJ2-7; 7 bases map to TRBD2. The V gene end was trimmed by 6 bases and the J gene end by 4 bases; junction bases not matched to a gene: 6. CDR1 is MDHEN and CDR2 is SYDVKM in the germline V gene. This CDR3 region has 13 residues. The CDR3 nucleotides read TGTGCCAGCAGGAAAGGGACTACTTACGAGCAGTACTTC. This sequence encodes CASRKGTTYEQYF.

The rearrangement joins TRBV27 to TRBJ2-6; 12 bases line up with TRBD2. Per the germline V gene, CDR1 is MNHEY and CDR2 is SMNVEV (reference sequence). Unmatched junction bases numbered 9, after V lost 7 bases and J lost 2 bases. This CDR3 spans 18 amino acids. CDR3 nucleotides: TGTGCCAGCACGGGGCTAGCGGGAGGGCCGACTGGGGCCAACGTCCTGACTTTC. Translated: CASTGLAGGPTGANVLTF.

This clone occurred a few times. The gene calls are TRBV5-4 and TRBJ1-2; tentative D call: TRBD1 (5 bases). V gave up 1 base and J gave up 5 bases, with 9 bases separating them. CDR1 is SGHNT and CDR2 is YYREEE in the germline V gene (reference sequence). This CDR3 spans 13 amino acids. CDR3 protein: CASSLRQNYGYTF. Here the CDR3 DNA reads TGTGCCAGCAGCTTGAGACAGAATTATGGCTACACCTTC.

The chain is built from TRBV19 and TRBJ2-7; 7 nucleotides match TRBD2. There are 12 residues in the CDR3. V shed 5 bases and J 4 bases; nucleotides not matched to a gene: 2. Germline lookup yields CDR1 LNHDA and CDR2 SQIVND (reference sequence). CDR3 DNA sequence: TGTGCCAGTAGTGCCGGGGGGTACGAGCAGTACTTC. Translated, it gives CASSAGGYEQYF.

This chain uses TRBV7-9 with TRBJ1-2; no reliable D call. This CDR3 has 10 residues. Germline values: CDR1 SEHNR, CDR2 FQNEAQ (reference sequence). Trimming pared 5 bases from V and 6 bases from J, leaving 4 bases between. In DNA form, the CDR3 reads TGTGCCAGCAGCCTAAATGGCTACACCTTC. It encodes CASSLNGYTF.

The chain recombines TRBV15 with TRBJ2-7, with a tentative D call TRBD1 (5 bases). CDR1 is LNHNV, CDR2 YYDKDF, per germline (reference sequence). V dropped 0 bases and J dropped 2 bases, with 8 bases sitting between them. The CDR3 runs to 14 residues. In DNA, the CDR3 is TGTGCCACCAGCAGAGAAGGGGCGCCCTACGAGCAGTACTTC. Residues: CATSREGAPYEQYF.

V and J are TRBV6-5 and TRBJ2-7; D remains unclear. V was shortened by 2 bases and J by 1 base, with 9 bases between the two germline ends. The CDR3 covers 14 residues. The germline V gene has CDR1 MNHEY and CDR2 SVGAGI. The CDR3 is CASSYSRSSYEQYF. The DNA of the CDR3 is TGTGCCAGCAGTTACAGCAGGTCTTCCTACGAGCAGTACTTC.

This chain connects TRBV28 to TRBJ2-7; TRBD1 is a possible D gene (6 bases). The CDR3 spans 15 residues. From germline, CDR1 is MDHEN and CDR2 SYDVKM. Trimming shortened V by 4 bases and J by 5 bases, and 18 bases separated the two germline ends. CDR3 sequence reads: CASSSSGHPWDEQYF. For the CDR3, the DNA is TGTGCCAGCAGTTCCTCGGGACACCCCTGGGACGAGCAGTACTTC.

V gene TRBV19 combines with J gene TRBJ2-5; 8 nucleotides match TRBD1. Germline-derived CDR1 and CDR2 are LNHDA and SQIVND (reference sequence). V shed 5 bases, J shed 10 bases, and the junction held 3 bases outside the gene matches. The CDR3 extends over 11 amino acids. DNA of the CDR3: TGTGCCAGTAGTCCCGGACAGGGCCAGTACTTC. Translating it yields CASSPGQGQYF.

The chain couples TRBV7-9 to TRBJ2-5; tentatively, D is TRBD1 (6 bases). V lost 5 bases and J 3 bases, leaving 25 bases between the germline ends. CDR1 is SEHNR, CDR2 FQNEAQ, per germline (reference sequence). CDR3 size: 18 residues. The CDR3 sequence is CASSPRVPGTLGKETQYF. The CDR3 nucleotides are TGTGCCAGCAGCCCCAGGGTGCCCGGGACACTCGGAAAAGAGACCCAGTACTTC.

This clone has a single count. The chain couples TRBV9 to TRBJ2-1; D unresolved. Germline CDR1 reads SGDLS; CDR2 reads YYNGEE. The CDR3 spans 12 residues. Trimming removed 0 bases from V and 8 bases from J, with 6 bases in between. The CDR3 spells CASSVGQDEQFF. CDR3 DNA: TGTGCCAGCAGCGTAGGGCAAGATGAGCAGTTCTTC.

The table lists this clone with a count of one. The J gene is TRBJ2-1, the V gene TRBV2; TRBD1 matches 11 bases. The V and J ends lost 6 bases and 6 bases, in that order; junction bases with no gene match: 10. Per germline, CDR1 SNHLY and CDR2 FYNNEI. The CDR3 is 16 amino acids. The CDR3 DNA sequence: TGTGCCAGCAGCCCTGCTCCGGGACAGGGGGGCAATGAGCAGTTCTTC. Amino acid sequence: CASSPAPGQGGNEQFF.

The chain has TRBV6-1 and TRBJ2-1; 7 positions agree with TRBD2. V was pared by 8 bases and J by 1 base, with 5 bases of the junction left unmatched. The CDR3 is made up of 14 amino acids. Germline V gives CDR1 MNHNS, CDR2 SASEGT. CDR3 residues: CASGYSGSYNEQFF. As DNA, the CDR3 is TGTGCCAGCGGTTATAGCGGGTCCTACAATGAGCAGTTCTTC.

This sequence joins TRBV4-1 and TRBJ1-1, with D unclear. This CDR3 has 13 residues. Germline CDR1 is MGHRA and CDR2 is YSYEKL. Trimming removed 3 bases at V and 1 base at J, with 6 bases between. CDR3 region: CASSQAANTEAFF. CDR3 in DNA: TGCGCCAGCAGCCAGGCGGCGAACACTGAAGCTTTCTTT.

V is TRBV28 and J is TRBJ2-2; 8 bases are a match to TRBD1. V gave up 6 bases and J gave up 5 bases; unmatched junction bases: 11. Germline V gives CDR1 MDHEN, CDR2 SYDVKM. The CDR3 runs to 16 residues. CDR3 bases: TGTGCCAGCAGCAAACGACAGGGGATACGGACCGGGGAGCTGTTTTTT. The encoded protein is CASSKRQGIRTGELFF.

This chain links TRBV27 with TRBJ2-7, with 10 bases aligning to TRBD2. Germline CDR1 reads MNHEY; CDR2 reads SMNVEV (reference sequence). Germline trimming cut 6 bases from V and 2 bases from J; bases unmatched to any gene: 4. The CDR3 sequence is 14 residues long. Here the CDR3 reads CASREREGAYEQYF. CDR3 in DNA: TGTGCCAGCAGGGAGCGGGAGGGTGCCTACGAGCAGTACTTC.

In this sample, this clone turned up once. V gene TRBV18 combines with J gene TRBJ2-5, with 11 bases matching TRBD2. Germline trimming cut 2 bases from V and 4 bases from J; bases unmatched to any gene: 9. Germline V gene sequence: CDR1 KGHSH, CDR2 LQKENI. The CDR3 totals 17 residues. This CDR3 is CASSPNLAGGSGETQYF. In DNA, the CDR3 is TGTGCCAGCTCACCAAACCTAGCGGGAGGTTCAGGAGAGACCCAGTACTTC.

This clone has just one count. This chain uses TRBV7-2 with TRBJ2-1; unclear D gene. The CDR3 consists of 14 residues. V gave up 5 bases and J gave up 1 base, with 9 bases separating them. Germline loops: CDR1 SGHTA, CDR2 FQGNSA. CDR3 sequence (DNA): TGTGCCAGCAGCCCCCACGGGTCCTACAATGAGCAGTTCTTC. Its protein product is CASSPHGSYNEQFF. Full variable domain (missing parts from reference TRBV7-2 and TRBJ2-1): GAGVSQSPSNKVTEKGKDVELRCDPISGHTALYWYRQSLGQGLEFLIYFQGNSAPDKSGLPSDRFSAERTGGSVSTLTIQRTQQEDSAVYLCASSPHGSYNEQFFGPGTRLTVL.

This clone was detected only once. The rearrangement links TRBV30 to TRBJ1-5; no definite D call. Trimming took 4 bases from V and 2 from J, leaving 6 bases between them. Germline V gene data show CDR1 as GTSNPN and CDR2 as SVGIG (reference sequence). The CDR3 spans 12 residues. DNA of the CDR3: TGTGCCTGGATCACGGGCAATCAGCCCCAGCATTTT. Its translation is CAWITGNQPQHF.

This clone was detected a few times. The rearrangement joins TRBV6-1 to TRBJ2-2; TRBD1 might be the D (6 bases). This CDR3 region has 14 residues. Germline assignment: CDR1 MNHNS and CDR2 SASEGT. Between the trimmed V and J ends, which lost 7 bases and 0 bases, there was a span of 9 bases. DNA for the CDR3: TGTGCCAGCACCGGACAGTCGAACACCGGGGAGCTGTTTTTT. Residues: CASTGQSNTGELFF.

The chain combines TRBV7-9 with TRBJ2-5, with 10 bases matching TRBD1. The CDR3 runs to 16 residues. V shed 5 bases, J shed 2 bases, and the junction held 8 bases outside the gene matches. Germline-derived CDR1 and CDR2 are SEHNR and FQNEAQ (reference sequence). CDR3 amino acids: CASSPGQGVRQETQYF. The CDR3, as DNA: TGTGCCAGCAGCCCCGGACAGGGGGTCCGACAAGAGACCCAGTACTTC.

The sample holds one count of this clone. This chain uses TRBV7-9 with TRBJ1-6; no reliable D call. The germline V gene encodes CDR1 SEHNR and CDR2 FQNEAQ (reference sequence). CDR3 size: 15 residues. Trimming took 1 base from V and 0 from J, leaving 4 bases between them. CDR3 region: CASSLDNSYNSPLHF. The CDR3 DNA is TGTGCCAGCAGCTTAGACAACTCCTATAATTCACCCCTCCACTTT.

This clone was detected only a few times. The rearrangement links TRBV9 to TRBJ1-6, with D tentatively TRBD1 (6 bases). CDR3 length equals 15 residues. The ends were cut back, 1 base at V and 7 bases at J, with 12 bases in the middle. Germline V lookup: CDR1 SGDLS, CDR2 YYNGEE. CDR3 nucleotides: TGTGCCAGCAGCGTATTGGGGGCAGGCAATTCACCCCTCCACTTT. It codes for CASSVLGAGNSPLHF. The variable domain in full, with the rest retrieved from reference TRBV9 and TRBJ1-6, is DSGVTQTPKHLITATGQRVTLRCSPRSGDLSVYWYQQSLDQGLQFLIQYYNGEERAKGNILERFSAQQFPDLHSELNLSSLELGDSALYFCASSVLGAGNSPLHFGNGTRLTVT.

The genes are TRBV5-1 and TRBJ2-7; 7 bases map to TRBD2. V lost 3 bases and J lost 2; bases outside the gene matches: 8. CDR1 and CDR2 from the germline V gene are SGHRS and YFSETQ. This CDR3 contains 15 residues. The CDR3 DNA reads as TGCGCCAGCAGCTCGACCGGGACTACCACCTACGAGCAGTACTTC. This gives the protein CASSSTGTTTYEQYF.

The CDR3 bases are TGTGCCAGCAGATCGACAGGTTACACAGATACGCAGTATTTT. It translates to CASRSTGYTDTQYF. This sequence joins TRBV6-5 and TRBJ2-3; possibly TRBD1 for D (6 bases). The CDR3 spans 14 residues. The germline V gene encodes CDR1 MNHEY and CDR2 SVGAGI. V was shortened by 6 bases and J by 2 bases, with 12 bases between the two germline ends.